Listed below are T cell receptor beta chains from one sample, sequenced in a study of pediatric ulcerative colitis. Generated by immunoSEQ multiplex PCR, the TCRdb table keeps only in-frame clones and is missing some. The sample includes about 17,000 clones, less than 80% of them seen just once. Sequenced material: gut tissue. All receptors derive from a girl aged 10-17 years with moderate ulcerative colitis. Each CDR3 is given with its conserved first and last residue. D genes are given only for firm matches. A clone size is listed for some rows: how often the clone was seen (once, few, many), or a class if it is expanded.

J gene: TRBJ2-1
V gene: TRBV5-1
clone size: NA
D gene: TRBD1
CDR3 protein: CASSLQQGDYNEQFF
CDR3 DNA: TGCGCCAGCAGCTTGCAACAGGGGGATTACAATGAGCAGTTCTTC

J gene: TRBJ2-2
V gene: TRBV19
clone size: NA
D gene: TRBD1
CDR3 protein: CASSSGTGYTGELFF
CDR3 DNA: TGTGCCAGTAGCTCCGGGACAGGGTACACCGGGGAGCTGTTTTTT

J gene: TRBJ2-3
V gene: TRBV13
clone size: NA
D gene: NA
CDR3 protein: CASSLYRSRTDTQYF
CDR3 DNA: TGTGCCAGCAGCTTATACAGGTCTCGCACAGATACGCAGTATTTT

J gene: TRBJ2-7
V gene: TRBV19
clone size: few
D gene: NA
CDR3 protein: CASSILGQGAEQYF
CDR3 DNA: TGTGCCAGTAGTATTCTTGGGCAGGGCGCCGAGCAGTACTTC

J gene: TRBJ2-1
V gene: TRBV30
clone size: NA
D gene: NA
CDR3 protein: CAWSVLGLATNEQFF
CDR3 DNA: TGTGCCTGGAGTGTACTAGGACTGGCCACAAATGAGCAGTTCTTC

J gene: TRBJ1-1
V gene: TRBV28
clone size: NA
D gene: TRBD1
CDR3 protein: CASSWDREAFF
CDR3 DNA: TGTGCCAGCAGCTGGGACAGAGAAGCTTTCTTT

J gene: TRBJ2-3
V gene: TRBV5-1
clone size: NA
D gene: NA
CDR3 protein: CASSLPSLAGRDTQYF
CDR3 DNA: TGCGCCAGCAGCTTGCCCTCTTTGGCCGGAAGGGATACGCAGTATTTT

J gene: TRBJ1-1
V gene: TRBV18
clone size: NA
D gene: NA
CDR3 protein: CASSPSGLNTEAFF
CDR3 DNA: TGTGCCAGCTCACCATCGGGGTTGAACACTGAAGCTTTCTTT

J gene: TRBJ2-7
V gene: TRBV10-2
clone size: NA
D gene: TRBD1
CDR3 protein: CASSSGTGGNEQYF
CDR3 DNA: TGCGCCAGCAGCTCTGGGACAGGGGGCAACGAGCAGTACTTC

J gene: TRBJ1-1
V gene: TRBV5-1
clone size: NA
D gene: NA
CDR3 protein: CASSFGSGEAFF
CDR3 DNA: TGCGCCAGCAGCTTTGGCTCGGGTGAAGCTTTCTTT

J gene: TRBJ2-3
V gene: TRBV2
clone size: NA
D gene: NA
CDR3 protein: CASSVAGWSDTQYF
CDR3 DNA: TGTGCCAGCAGTGTCGCGGGATGGTCAGATACGCAGTATTTT

J gene: TRBJ1-2
V gene: TRBV5-1
clone size: NA
D gene: NA
CDR3 protein: CASSLGSEGYTF
CDR3 DNA: TGCGCCAGCAGCTTGGGTTCGGAGGGCTACACCTTC

J gene: TRBJ1-1
V gene: TRBV19
clone size: NA
D gene: TRBD1
CDR3 protein: CASSRTGTGDTEAFF
CDR3 DNA: TGTGCCAGTAGTCGAACCGGGACAGGGGACACTGAAGCTTTCTTT

J gene: TRBJ1-6
V gene: TRBV5-1
clone size: NA
D gene: NA
CDR3 protein: CASSSADKSSYNSPLHF
CDR3 DNA: TGCGCCAGCAGCTCCGCCGACAAGAGCTCCTATAATTCACCCCTCCACTTT

J gene: TRBJ2-7
V gene: TRBV7-3
clone size: NA
D gene: TRBD1
CDR3 protein: CASSSDRGNEQYF
CDR3 DNA: TGTGCCAGCAGTTCGGACAGGGGCAACGAGCAGTACTTC

J gene: TRBJ1-1
V gene: TRBV5-1
clone size: NA
D gene: NA
CDR3 protein: CASSLEQNTEAFF
CDR3 DNA: TGCGCCAGCAGCTTGGAGCAGAACACTGAAGCTTTCTTT

J gene: TRBJ2-7
V gene: TRBV19
clone size: NA
D gene: NA
CDR3 protein: CASSRTYGDSTYEQYF
CDR3 DNA: TGTGCCAGTAGTCGTACATATGGTGACAGCACCTACGAGCAGTACTTC

J gene: TRBJ1-1
V gene: TRBV10-3
clone size: NA
D gene: TRBD1
CDR3 protein: CAISGGQGASWNTEAFF
CDR3 DNA: TGTGCCATCAGTGGGGGACAGGGGGCAAGTTGGAACACTGAAGCTTTCTTT

J gene: TRBJ1-4
V gene: TRBV9
clone size: NA
D gene: NA
CDR3 protein: CASSQGPAVNEKLFF
CDR3 DNA: TGTGCCAGCAGCCAAGGTCCGGCAGTTAATGAAAAACTGTTTTTT

J gene: TRBJ2-1
V gene: TRBV10-2
clone size: NA
D gene: NA
CDR3 protein: CASSEVDYNEQFF
CDR3 DNA: TGCGCCAGCAGCGAGGTCGATTACAATGAGCAGTTCTTC

J gene: TRBJ2-1
V gene: TRBV7-9
clone size: NA
D gene: NA
CDR3 protein: CASTFTRGKNNEQFF
CDR3 DNA: TGTGCCAGCACCTTCACGAGGGGAAAAAACAATGAGCAGTTCTTC

J gene: TRBJ1-2
V gene: TRBV10-3
clone size: NA
D gene: NA
CDR3 protein: CAISPNGDRNGYTF
CDR3 DNA: TGTGCCATCAGCCCAAACGGGGACCGGAATGGCTACACCTTC

J gene: TRBJ1-3
V gene: TRBV10-1
clone size: few
D gene: NA
CDR3 protein: CASSDEGQFNTIYF
CDR3 DNA: TGCGCCAGCAGTGACGAAGGACAATTCAACACCATATATTTT

J gene: TRBJ1-1
V gene: TRBV20-1
clone size: NA
D gene: NA
CDR3 protein: CSARVQVEAFF
CDR3 DNA: TGCAGTGCTAGAGTGCAGGTTGAAGCTTTCTTT

J gene: TRBJ2-1
V gene: TRBV5-1
clone size: NA
D gene: TRBD2
CDR3 protein: CASNQASGPLSSYNEQFF
CDR3 DNA: TGCGCCAGCAACCAGGCTAGCGGACCCTTGAGCTCCTACAATGAGCAGTTCTTC

J gene: TRBJ2-1
V gene: TRBV2
clone size: once
D gene: TRBD2
CDR3 protein: CASRLGLAGDNEQFF
CDR3 DNA: TGTGCCAGCAGGCTTGGACTAGCGGGAGACAATGAGCAGTTCTTC

J gene: TRBJ2-5
V gene: TRBV20-1
clone size: NA
D gene: TRBD2
CDR3 protein: CSARQGGAQYF
CDR3 DNA: TGCAGTGCTAGACAGGGAGGGGCCCAGTACTTC

J gene: TRBJ1-4
V gene: TRBV6-1
clone size: NA
D gene: NA
CDR3 protein: CASTIGQSLAF
CDR3 DNA: TGTGCCAGCACCATAGGACAGTCCCTGGCTTTT

J gene: TRBJ1-2
V gene: TRBV5-1
clone size: NA
D gene: NA
CDR3 protein: CASSSSPTVTDGYTF
CDR3 DNA: TGCGCCAGCAGCTCCTCCCCGACAGTTACCGATGGCTACACCTTC

J gene: TRBJ2-5
V gene: TRBV9
clone size: NA
D gene: TRBD2
CDR3 protein: CASSATGGQETQYF
CDR3 DNA: TGTGCCAGCAGCGCAACGGGGGGGCAGGAGACCCAGTACTTC

J gene: TRBJ2-7
V gene: TRBV11-2
clone size: few
D gene: TRBD1
CDR3 protein: CASSRDRGYEQYF
CDR3 DNA: TGTGCCAGCAGCCGGGACAGGGGCTACGAGCAGTACTTC

J gene: TRBJ2-7
V gene: TRBV2
clone size: NA
D gene: TRBD1
CDR3 protein: CASKWTGSYEQYF
CDR3 DNA: TGTGCCAGCAAGTGGACAGGCTCCTACGAGCAGTACTTC

J gene: TRBJ2-7
V gene: TRBV11-3
clone size: NA
D gene: NA
CDR3 protein: CASSLGGSNPQYF
CDR3 DNA: TGTGCCAGCAGCTTAGGGGGGAGTAACCCGCAGTACTTC